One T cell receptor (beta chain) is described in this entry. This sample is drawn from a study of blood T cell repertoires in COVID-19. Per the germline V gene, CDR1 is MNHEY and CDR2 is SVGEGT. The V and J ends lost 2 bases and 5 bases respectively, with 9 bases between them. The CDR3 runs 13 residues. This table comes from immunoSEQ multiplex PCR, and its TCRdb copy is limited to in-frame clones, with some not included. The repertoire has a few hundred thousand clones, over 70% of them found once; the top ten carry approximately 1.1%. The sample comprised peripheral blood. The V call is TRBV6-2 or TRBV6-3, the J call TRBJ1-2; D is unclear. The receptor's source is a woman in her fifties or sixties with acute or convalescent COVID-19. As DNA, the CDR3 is TGTGCCAGCAGTTACGGCCAGATGTATGGCTACACCTTC. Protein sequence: CASSYGQMYGYTF.